The next 29 T cell receptor beta chains were all read from a single sample in a study of regulatory T cells in long-lasting Graves disease. Sample time point: newly diagnosed GD, antithyroid drugs for less than 3 months. The TCR library used RNA extracted from PBMCs. Libraries of TCR beta came from iRepertoire HTBI primers plus Arm-PCR of CDR3 regions. MiXCR was run by TCRdb on the multiplex PCR reads, yielding one entry per CDR3 protein. Found here are 400,000 to 450,000 distinct CDR3 sequences, 16% of them singletons; the top ten hold around 10%. This sample also appeared in a second study, on T cells in Graves' hyperthyroidism and ophthalmopathy.

Sequencing used peripheral blood mononuclear cells (PBMCs), obtained at new diagnosis, from a patient treated with antithyroid drugs. The receptors derive from a woman in her 30s with Graves disease.

This clonotype was observed once. A much larger clone differs from this one at a single base, so this may be a read error. The rearrangement links TRBV5-4 to TRBJ2-1, with 11 bases matching TRBD2. Germline-derived CDR1 and CDR2 are SGHNT and YYREEE (reference sequence). J gave up 13 bases and V 2 bases, and 11 bases lay outside the gene matches. The CDR3 runs to 15 residues. CDR3 loop: CASSLAVAGGFDQFF. The CDR3 DNA follows: TGTGCCAGCAGCTTAGCGGTAGCGGGAGGGTTTGATCAGTTCTTC.

This clonotype was picked up many times. This sequence joins TRBV30 and TRBJ1-1, with TRBD1 matching over 7 bases. The CDR3 length is 11 residues. J gave up 7 bases and V 8 bases, and 7 bases lay outside the gene matches. CDR1 is GTSNPN, CDR2 SVGIG, per germline (reference sequence). The CDR3 is CAIQQGLEAFF. The CDR3 coding sequence is TGTGCCATCCAACAGGGGCTTGAAGCTTTCTTT. The whole variable domain, remainder taken from reference TRBV30 and TRBJ1-1, is SQTIHQWPATLVQPVGSPLSLECTVEGTSNPNLYWYRQAAGRGLQLLFYSVGIGQISSEVPQNLSASRPQDRQFILSSKKLLLSDSGFYLCAIQQGLEAFFGQGTRLTVV.

This clonotype was seen at least ten times. This rearrangement joins TRBV2 to TRBJ2-3; D is possibly TRBD2 (5 bases). CDR3 length: 15 amino acids. Per germline, CDR1 SNHLY and CDR2 FYNNEI. Trimming shortened V by 7 bases and J by 1 base, and 15 bases separated the two germline ends. The CDR3 sequence is CASKATSGGTDTQYF. Written as DNA, the CDR3 is TGTGCCAGCAAAGCGACGAGCGGTGGCACAGATACGCAGTATTTT.

This clonotype was counted many times. The V and J genes are TRBV6-1 and TRBJ2-7; 10 bases are shared with TRBD1. The CDR3 runs 14 residues. The trim removed 7 bases at V and 5 bases at J, leaving 8 bases unmatched. The germline V gene has CDR1 MNHNS and CDR2 SASEGT. The chain's CDR3 is CASTGWDRGHEQYF. In DNA, the CDR3 is TGTGCCAGCACAGGCTGGGACAGGGGCCACGAGCAGTACTTC.

This clonotype was seen a few times. V is TRBV19 and J is TRBJ2-1; a possible D gene is TRBD1 (5 bases). This CDR3 contains 15 residues. Germline V gene sequence: CDR1 LNHDA, CDR2 SQIVND (reference sequence). Trimming left V 6 bases short and J 8 bases short, with 20 bases between. The DNA for the CDR3 is TGTGCCAGTAGGAACTCGAAGGGGCTGAAGGATGAGCAGTTCTTC. It yields the protein CASRNSKGLKDEQFF.

This clonotype was seen at least ten times. Here the CDR3 DNA reads TGTGCCTGGCTAGAAAACACCGGGGAGCTGTTTTTT. Translated, it gives CAWLENTGELFF. This chain connects TRBV30 to TRBJ2-2; D is unclear. Germline CDR1 and CDR2: GTSNPN and SVGIG (reference sequence). This CDR3 has 12 residues. Deletions cut 5 bases from V and 2 bases from J, with 6 bases between.

This clonotype was recorded many times. This sequence joins TRBV15 and TRBJ2-7; D ambiguous. Looked up from germline, CDR1 is LNHNV and CDR2 is YYDKDF (reference sequence). The CDR3 length is 13 residues. Between the trimmed V and J ends, which lost 2 bases and 1 base, there was a span of 6 bases. Written as DNA, the CDR3 is TGTGCCACCAGCAGAACTGGGTCCTACGAGCAGTACTTC. It translates to CATSRTGSYEQYF.

The chain links TRBV28 to TRBJ2-3, with TRBD2 matching over 7 bases. Germline CDR1 MDHEN, CDR2 SYDVKM. With 2 bases clipped from V and 1 base from J, the junction kept 6 bases outside the gene matches. The CDR3 has 16 amino acids. CDR3 in amino acids: CASSLMRGGGTDTQYF. The CDR3 bases are TGTGCCAGCAGTTTAATGAGGGGAGGGGGCACAGATACGCAGTATTTT. The entire variable domain, with the rest obtained from reference TRBV28 and TRBJ2-3, is as follows: DVKVTQSSRYLVKRTGEKVFLECVQDMDHENMFWYRQDPGLGLRLIYFSYDVKMKEKGDIPEGYSVSREKKERFSLILESASTNQTSMYLCASSLMRGGGTDTQYFGPGTRLTVL.

This clonotype was seen more than once but under ten times. This chain joins TRBV10-3 and TRBJ1-1, with D maybe TRBD1 (6 bases). This CDR3 is 16 amino acids long. Germline V gives CDR1 ENHRY, CDR2 SYGVKD. V gave up 5 bases and J gave up 2 bases, with 18 bases separating them. Here the CDR3 reads CAISTDRFSPNTEAFF. CDR3 nucleotides: TGTGCCATCAGTACCGACAGGTTTTCCCCCAACACTGAAGCTTTCTTT.

This sequence joins TRBV7-9 and TRBJ2-7; no clear D gene. V lost 5 bases and J lost 2, with 10 bases in between. This CDR3 has 13 residues. Germline loops: CDR1 SEHNR, CDR2 FQNEAQ (reference sequence). The CDR3: CASSPVQPYEQYF. CDR3 in DNA: TGTGCCAGCAGCCCGGTGCAGCCCTACGAGCAGTACTTC.

This clonotype appeared many times. This chain links TRBV7-2 with TRBJ1-5; TRBD1 is a possible D gene (6 bases). CDR1 is SGHTA and CDR2 is FQGNSA in the germline V gene. V shed 1 base and J shed 5 bases, with 12 bases lying between them. CDR3 length: 15 residues. The CDR3 DNA reads TGTGCCAGCAGCTTAGTCGGAGGGGGACATCAGCCCCAGCATTTT. Encoded protein: CASSLVGGGHQPQHF.

This clonotype was observed a handful of times. This chain joins TRBV6-2 or TRBV6-3 and TRBJ1-4; possibly TRBD1 for D (6 bases). V was clipped by 4 bases and J by 8 bases, with 17 bases between them. This CDR3 spans 15 amino acids. Germline V gene sequence: CDR1 MNHEY, CDR2 SVGEGT. This CDR3 reads CASSFHRVIGEKLFF. CDR3 DNA: TGTGCCAGCAGTTTCCACAGGGTAATCGGCGAAAAACTGTTTTTT.

This clonotype has at least ten counts. The gene calls are TRBV27 and TRBJ1-1; D is undetermined. V lost 10 bases, J lost 0 bases, and 15 bases lay in between. The length of the CDR3 is 14 residues. Germline loops: CDR1 MNHEY, CDR2 SMNVEV (reference sequence). The CDR3, as DNA: TGTGCCACCCCCGGCACACAGATGAACACTGAAGCTTTCTTT. This sequence encodes CATPGTQMNTEAFF.

Points on this clonotype: A single base separates this from a much larger clone, so it may be a read error. The chain has TRBV6-1 and TRBJ1-1, with a tentative D call TRBD1 (5 bases). This CDR3 is 16 amino acids long. Germline V gives CDR1 MNHNS, CDR2 SASEGT. The CDR3 coding sequence is TGTGCCGGCAGCTTTTGGGGGGATGGTGTTGACACTGAAGCTTTCTTT. Its protein product is CAGSFWGDGVDTEAFF.

This clonotype was seen repeatedly, ten times or more. The chain links TRBV24-1 to TRBJ2-1; D is unresolved. Germline V gene lookup returns CDR1 KGHDR and CDR2 SFDVKD. This CDR3 region has 17 residues. Trimming left V 3 bases short and J 2 bases short, with 16 bases between. The CDR3 loop reads CATSDHLSRGAYNEQFF. The CDR3 DNA follows: TGTGCCACCAGTGATCACCTTAGCAGAGGTGCCTACAATGAGCAGTTCTTC.

CDR3 sequence (DNA): TGTGCCAGCAGCTTATTCAGGGATGCCAATCAGCCCCAGCATTTT. It specifies CASSLFRDANQPQHF. The chain recombines TRBV7-9 with TRBJ1-5; D possibly corresponds to TRBD1 (5 bases). The CDR3 length is 15 residues. Germline assignment: CDR1 SEHNR and CDR2 FQNEAQ (reference sequence). V was shortened by 2 bases and J by 3 bases, with 11 bases between the two germline ends.

This clonotype has ten or more counts. V and J are TRBV28 and TRBJ2-4; the match to TRBD2 covers 7 bases. The CDR3 is made up of 15 amino acids. Germline CDR1 MDHEN, CDR2 SYDVKM. V was clipped by 5 bases and J by 2 bases; unmatched bases: 6. CDR3 residues: CASSPSGDPKNIQYF. Written as DNA, the CDR3 is TGTGCCAGCAGTCCCAGCGGGGACCCCAAAAACATTCAGTACTTC.

Notes on this clonotype: This likely traces to a read error, being one base from a far larger clone. The rearrangement uses TRBV6-5 and TRBJ1-1; 8 nucleotides align to TRBD1. The germline V gene encodes CDR1 MNHEY and CDR2 SVGAGI. The V and J ends lost 0 bases and 11 bases, in that order; junction bases with no gene match: 5. The CDR3 covers 13 residues. DNA of the CDR3: TGTGCCAGCAGTTACTCCCTGGACAGGGCGGCTTTCTTT. Translated, it gives CASSYSLDRAAFF.

A word on this clonotype: One junction end disagrees with the germline gene, perhaps due to a read error. The rearrangement uses TRBV7-9 and TRBJ2-7; tentatively, D is TRBD1 (6 bases). Germline V gene sequence: CDR1 SEHNR, CDR2 FQNEAQ (reference sequence). CDR3 length equals 14 residues. CDR3 coding DNA: TGTGCCAACAGCCTAGGGGGACCGACCTACGAGCAGTACTTC. Its protein product is CANSLGGPTYEQYF.

This clonotype was seen many times. V is TRBV20-1 and J is TRBJ2-2; D possibly uses TRBD1 or TRBD2 (7 bases each). V lost 2 bases to trimming and J lost 7 bases, with 14 bases between them. CDR3 length equals 14 residues. CDR1 DFQATT and CDR2 SNEGSKA come from the germline V gene (reference sequence). CDR3 sequence: CSARITGEGGELFF. The DNA for the CDR3 is TGCAGTGCTAGAATCACAGGGGAGGGCGGGGAGCTGTTTTTT.

This clonotype has at least ten counts. The chain recombines TRBV27 with TRBJ2-4; D is undetermined. The germline V gene has CDR1 MNHEY and CDR2 SMNVEV (reference sequence). Trimming pared 5 bases from V and 5 bases from J, leaving 16 bases between. The CDR3 consists of 15 residues. CDR3 sequence reads: CASSRDGDGQNIQYF. The CDR3 DNA is TGTGCCAGCAGTCGAGACGGTGACGGGCAAAACATTCAGTACTTC.

This clonotype has at least ten counts. The rearrangement joins TRBV7-9 to TRBJ1-3; tentative D call: TRBD1 (5 bases). Per germline, CDR1 SEHNR and CDR2 FQNEAQ (reference sequence). The V and J ends lost 5 bases and 0 bases respectively, with 11 bases between them. The CDR3 runs to 15 residues. The CDR3 coding sequence is TGTGCCAGCAGCCCCAAGGGGACCTCTGGAAACACCATATATTTT. Translating gives CASSPKGTSGNTIYF.

This clonotype was counted a few times. The rearrangement joins TRBV6-1 to TRBJ2-2; no reliable D call. Germline loops: CDR1 MNHNS, CDR2 SASEGT. The CDR3 contains 14 residues. Trimming stripped 7 bases from V and 4 bases from J, with 13 bases between. The CDR3 reads CASTRAPGTGELFF. CDR3 in DNA: TGTGCCAGCACTAGGGCTCCGGGCACCGGGGAGCTGTTTTTT.

J is TRBJ1-4 and V is TRBV20-1; D gene unclear. The V and J ends lost 5 bases and 7 bases respectively, with 14 bases between them. Germline V gene lookup returns CDR1 DFQATT and CDR2 SNEGSKA (reference sequence). CDR3 length: 13 residues. The CDR3 loop reads CSAPEDHGEKLFF. The CDR3 DNA is TGCAGTGCTCCCGAGGACCATGGTGAAAAACTGTTTTTT.

This clonotype was observed at least ten times. The chain combines TRBV2 with TRBJ2-2; maybe TRBD2 (6 bases). V gave up 4 bases and J gave up 0 bases, with 9 bases separating them. The CDR3 consists of 15 residues. The V gene's germline CDR1 is SNHLY and CDR2 FYNNEI. The chain's CDR3 is CASSGEAANTGELFF. The CDR3 bases are TGTGCCAGCAGTGGGGAGGCCGCGAACACCGGGGAGCTGTTTTTT. The complete variable domain, with remaining parts taken from reference TRBV2 and TRBJ2-2, reads EPEVTQTPSHQVTQMGQEVILRCVPISNHLYFYWYRQILGQKVEFLVSFYNNEISEKSEIFDDQFSVERPDGSNFTLKIRSTKLEDSAMYFCASSGEAANTGELFFGEGSRLTVL.

To note about this clonotype: A much larger clonotype is one base distant, so this may be a read error. The V gene is TRBV20-1, the J gene TRBJ2-1, with a possible D match to TRBD2 (6 bases). The germline CDR1 and CDR2 sequences are DFQATT and SNEGSKA (reference sequence). This CDR3 has 15 amino acids. The V end lost 1 base, the J end lost 3 bases, and 13 bases lay between the germline ends. The CDR3 coding sequence is TGCAGTGCTAGAGGAGGGGACTGGCTCTACAATGAGCAGTTCTTC. Protein: CSARGGDWLYNEQFF.

The chain links TRBV6-1 to TRBJ2-7; D remains unclear. V lost 5 bases and J 3 bases, leaving 11 bases between the germline ends. Germline values: CDR1 MNHNS, CDR2 SASEGT. The CDR3 runs to 13 residues. The CDR3 coding sequence is TGTGCCAGCAGTCCGCATTACTACTACGAGCAGTACTTC. This gives the protein CASSPHYYYEQYF.

The chain couples TRBV15 to TRBJ2-2; the match to TRBD2 covers 9 bases. CDR3 length equals 16 residues. Germline CDR1 is LNHNV and CDR2 is YYDKDF (reference sequence). Unmatched junction bases numbered 5, after V lost 0 bases and J lost 6 bases. The CDR3 is CATSRDLQREAGELFF. CDR3 sequence (DNA): TGTGCCACCAGCAGAGATCTCCAGCGGGAGGCCGGGGAGCTGTTTTTT. Using reference TRBV15 and TRBJ2-2 for the parts outside the CDR3, the full variable domain is DAMVIQNPRYQVTQFGKPVTLSCSQTLNHNVMYWYQQKSSQAPKLLFHYYDKDFNNEADTPDNFQSRRPNTSFCFLDIRSPGLGDTAMYLCATSRDLQREAGELFFGEGSRLTVL.

This clonotype was detected many times. J is TRBJ2-5 and V is TRBV27, with TRBD1 matching over 9 bases. The CDR3 spans 16 residues. After removal of 6 bases from V and 2 bases from J, the junction contained 10 bases not matched to a gene. Germline assignment: CDR1 MNHEY and CDR2 SMNVEV (reference sequence). This CDR3 reads CASRRVGTGRQETQYF. DNA for the CDR3: TGTGCCAGCAGGAGGGTGGGGACAGGGCGTCAAGAGACCCAGTACTTC.